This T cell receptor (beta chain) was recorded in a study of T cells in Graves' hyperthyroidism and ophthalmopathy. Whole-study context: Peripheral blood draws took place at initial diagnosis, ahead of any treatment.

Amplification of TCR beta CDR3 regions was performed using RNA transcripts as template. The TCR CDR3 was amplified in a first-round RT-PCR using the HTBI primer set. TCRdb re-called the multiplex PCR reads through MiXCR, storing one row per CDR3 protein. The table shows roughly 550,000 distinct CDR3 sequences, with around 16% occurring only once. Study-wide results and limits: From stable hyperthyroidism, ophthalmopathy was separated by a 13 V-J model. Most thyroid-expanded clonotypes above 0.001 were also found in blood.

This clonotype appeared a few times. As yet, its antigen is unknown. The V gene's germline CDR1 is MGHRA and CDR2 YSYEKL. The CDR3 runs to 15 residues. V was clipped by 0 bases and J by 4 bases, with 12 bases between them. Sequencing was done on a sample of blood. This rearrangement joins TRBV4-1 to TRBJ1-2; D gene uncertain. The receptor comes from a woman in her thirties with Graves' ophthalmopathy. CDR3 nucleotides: TGCGCCAGCAGCCAAGATATTGCGGCGGTCTATGGCTACACCTTC. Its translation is CASSQDIAAVYGYTF.